This T cell receptor beta chain originates from a study of T cell changes during pregnancy in multiple sclerosis (dated by TCRdb to the late 2010s). Study-wide context: The study looked at changes in the T cell repertoire across pregnancy in women with multiple sclerosis.

Of note for this clone: The antigen it recognizes is unknown. No base qualities exist here, and no much larger clone lies one base off it.

V is trimmed back by 0 bases and J by 5 bases, and the junction contains 9 bases that no gene match accounts for. CDR1 and CDR2 were assigned from the germline V gene as MNHEY and SVGAGI. The CDR3 covers 16 residues, taking in both the cysteine and the phenylalanine. Just the 48-base CDR3 DNA is kept, in frame starting at base 1. The library relied on the immunoSEQ multiplex PCR assay. TCRdb limited this immuneACCESS table to in-frame rearrangements with V and J called. A share of clones is missing; checked studies link under half to unresolved V genes, and the rest is unexplained. This sample lists 85,000 to 120,000 clones; roughly 89% were detected once. The ten largest clones add up to about 1.5% of the sample.

The receptor chain draws on TRBV6-5 and TRBJ1-1, and 7 junction bases match TRBD1. Specimen: peripheral blood, collected before pregnancy. This TCR derives from a female donor with multiple sclerosis, enrolled in a pregnancy study. The CDR3 region reads CASSYSTKGALTEAFF. The bases are TGTGCCAGCAGTTACTCTACTAAGGGGGCTCTGACTGAAGCTTTCTTT.